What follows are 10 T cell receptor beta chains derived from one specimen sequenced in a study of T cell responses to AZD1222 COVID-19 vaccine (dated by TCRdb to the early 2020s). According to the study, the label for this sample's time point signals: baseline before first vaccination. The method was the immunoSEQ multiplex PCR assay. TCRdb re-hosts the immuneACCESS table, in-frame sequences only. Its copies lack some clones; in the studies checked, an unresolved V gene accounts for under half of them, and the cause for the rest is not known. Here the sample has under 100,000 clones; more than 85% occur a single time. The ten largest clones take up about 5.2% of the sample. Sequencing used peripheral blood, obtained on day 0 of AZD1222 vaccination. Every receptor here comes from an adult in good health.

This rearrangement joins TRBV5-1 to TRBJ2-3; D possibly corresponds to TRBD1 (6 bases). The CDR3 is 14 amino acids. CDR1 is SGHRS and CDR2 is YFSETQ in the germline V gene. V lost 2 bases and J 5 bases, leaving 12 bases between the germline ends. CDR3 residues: CASSLWAGVDTQYF. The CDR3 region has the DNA TGCGCCAGCAGCTTATGGGCAGGGGTAGATACGCAGTATTTT. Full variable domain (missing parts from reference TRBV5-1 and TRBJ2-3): KAGVTQTPRYLIKTRGQQVTLSCSPISGHRSVSWYQQTPGQGLQFLFEYFSETQRNKGNFPGRFSGRQFSNSRSEMNVSTLELGDSALYLCASSLWAGVDTQYFGPGTRLTVL.

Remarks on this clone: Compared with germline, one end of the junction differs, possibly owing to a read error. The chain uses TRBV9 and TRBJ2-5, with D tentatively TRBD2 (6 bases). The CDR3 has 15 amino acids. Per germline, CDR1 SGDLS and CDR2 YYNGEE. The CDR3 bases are TGTGCCAGCAGCGTAAGTAGCGGATTACAAGGGACCCAGTACTTC. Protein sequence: CASSVSSGLQGTQYF. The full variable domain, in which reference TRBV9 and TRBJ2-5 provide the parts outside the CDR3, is DSGVTQTPKHLITATGQRVTLRCSPRSGDLSVYWYQQSLDQGLQFLIQYYNGEERAKGNILERFSAQQFPDLHSELNLSSLELGDSALYFCASSVSSGLQGTQYFGPGTRLLVL.

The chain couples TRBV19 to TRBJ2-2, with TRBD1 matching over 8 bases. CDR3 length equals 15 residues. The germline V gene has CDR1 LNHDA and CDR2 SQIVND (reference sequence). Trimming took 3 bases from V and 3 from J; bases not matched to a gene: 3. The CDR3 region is CASSITGGYTGELFF. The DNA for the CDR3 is TGTGCCAGTAGTATTACAGGGGGGTACACCGGGGAGCTGTTTTTT.

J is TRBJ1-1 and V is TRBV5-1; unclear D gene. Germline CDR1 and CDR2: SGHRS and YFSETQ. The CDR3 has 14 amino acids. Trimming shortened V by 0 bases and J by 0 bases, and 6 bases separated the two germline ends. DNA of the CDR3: TGCGCCAGCAGCTTGGGTCTGGTGAACACTGAAGCTTTCTTT. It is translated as CASSLGLVNTEAFF.

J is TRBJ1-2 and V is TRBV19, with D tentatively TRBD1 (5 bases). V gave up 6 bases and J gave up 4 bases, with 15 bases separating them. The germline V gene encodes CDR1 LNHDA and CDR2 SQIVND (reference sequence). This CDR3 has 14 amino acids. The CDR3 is CASRNRGTGYGYTF. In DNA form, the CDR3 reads TGTGCCAGTAGGAACCGAGGGACGGGCTATGGCTACACCTTC.

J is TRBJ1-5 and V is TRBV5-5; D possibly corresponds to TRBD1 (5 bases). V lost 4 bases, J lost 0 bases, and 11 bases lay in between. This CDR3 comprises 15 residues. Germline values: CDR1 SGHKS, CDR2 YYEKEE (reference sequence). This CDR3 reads CASSTTVGSNQPQHF. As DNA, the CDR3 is TGTGCCAGCAGCACGACAGTAGGTAGCAATCAGCCCCAGCATTTT.

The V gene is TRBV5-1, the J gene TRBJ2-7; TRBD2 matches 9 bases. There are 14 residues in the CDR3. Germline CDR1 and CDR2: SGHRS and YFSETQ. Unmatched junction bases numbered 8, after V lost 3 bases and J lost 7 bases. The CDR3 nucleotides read TGCGCCAGCAGCTCCGGCGGGGGGGCAGAAGAGCAGTACTTC. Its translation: CASSSGGGAEEQYF.

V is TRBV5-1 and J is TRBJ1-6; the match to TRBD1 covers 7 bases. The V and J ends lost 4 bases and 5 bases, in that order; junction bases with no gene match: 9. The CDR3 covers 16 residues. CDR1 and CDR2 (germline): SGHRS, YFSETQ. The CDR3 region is CASSPSTGWDNSPLHF. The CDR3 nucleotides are TGCGCCAGCAGCCCTTCGACAGGGTGGGATAATTCACCCCTCCACTTT.

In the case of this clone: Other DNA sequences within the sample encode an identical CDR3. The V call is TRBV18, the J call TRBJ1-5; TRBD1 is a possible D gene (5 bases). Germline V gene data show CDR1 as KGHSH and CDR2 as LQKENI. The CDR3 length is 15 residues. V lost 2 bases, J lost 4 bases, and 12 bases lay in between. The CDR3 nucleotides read TGTGCCAGCTCACCAGAAACGGGGGGAAATCAGCCCCAGCATTTT. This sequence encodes CASSPETGGNQPQHF.

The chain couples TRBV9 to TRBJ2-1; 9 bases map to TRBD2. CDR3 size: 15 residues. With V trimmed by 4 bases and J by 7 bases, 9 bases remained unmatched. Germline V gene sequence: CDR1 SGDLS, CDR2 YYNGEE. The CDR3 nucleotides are TGTGCCAGCAGCCGTAGCGGGGGCCCCGGGAATGAGCAGTTCTTC. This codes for CASSRSGGPGNEQFF.